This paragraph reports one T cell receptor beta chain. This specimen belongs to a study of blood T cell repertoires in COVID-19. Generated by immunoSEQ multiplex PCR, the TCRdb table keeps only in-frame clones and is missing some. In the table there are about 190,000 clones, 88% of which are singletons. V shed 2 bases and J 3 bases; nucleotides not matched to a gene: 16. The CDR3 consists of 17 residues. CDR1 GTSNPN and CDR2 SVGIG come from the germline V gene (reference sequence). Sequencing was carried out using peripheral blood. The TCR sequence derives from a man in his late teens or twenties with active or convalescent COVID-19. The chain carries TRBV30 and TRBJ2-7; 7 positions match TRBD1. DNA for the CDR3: TGTGCCTGGAGTTTATGGTCCCAAGGGGGCAGAGGCTACGAGCAGTACTTC. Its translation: CAWSLWSQGGRGYEQYF.